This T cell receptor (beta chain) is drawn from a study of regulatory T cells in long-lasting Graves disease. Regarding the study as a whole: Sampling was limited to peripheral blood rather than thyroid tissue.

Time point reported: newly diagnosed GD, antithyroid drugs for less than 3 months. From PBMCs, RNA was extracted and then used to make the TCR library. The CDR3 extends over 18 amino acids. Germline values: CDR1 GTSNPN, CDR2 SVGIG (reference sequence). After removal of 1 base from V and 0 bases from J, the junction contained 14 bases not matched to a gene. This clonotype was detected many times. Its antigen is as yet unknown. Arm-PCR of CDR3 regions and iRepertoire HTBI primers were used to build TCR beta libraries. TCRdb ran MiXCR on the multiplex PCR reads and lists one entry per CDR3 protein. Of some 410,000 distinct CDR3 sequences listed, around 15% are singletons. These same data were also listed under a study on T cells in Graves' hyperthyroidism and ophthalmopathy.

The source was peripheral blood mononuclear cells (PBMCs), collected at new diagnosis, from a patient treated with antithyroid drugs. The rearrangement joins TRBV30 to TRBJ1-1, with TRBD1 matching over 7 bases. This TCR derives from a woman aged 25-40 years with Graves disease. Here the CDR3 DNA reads TGTGCCTGGAGTGGAGGTTTCACAGGGGTTTCTATGAACACTGAAGCTTTCTTT. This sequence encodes CAWSGGFTGVSMNTEAFF.